The rows below give T cell receptor beta chains drawn from one sample of a study of metastatic and nonmetastatic thyroid tumors. TCRdb called clones again from the PCR reads with MiXCR. This table holds 10,000 to 15,000 clones, approximately 22% found once. Sequencing was carried out using blood. The receptors were sampled from a female donor with papillary thyroid cancer or a benign thyroid nodule (not recorded which). Some clones in this sample may be carry-over from other donors' samples. Both conserved end residues are part of each CDR3. Fields, in order: D gene, V gene, J gene, CDR3 protein. D genes are given only for firm matches.

D: .
V: TRBV6-1
J: TRBJ2-7
CDR3: CASRLQGRSYEQYF

D: .
V: TRBV20-1
J: TRBJ1-1
CDR3: CSAGGFTEAFF

D: .
V: TRBV7-8
J: TRBJ1-6
CDR3: CASSSRDYNSPLHF

D: TRBD1
V: TRBV28
J: TRBJ2-3
CDR3: CASSFTGTGSIDTQYF

D: .
V: TRBV5-8
J: TRBJ2-1
CDR3: CASSVTAYNEQFF

D: .
V: TRBV3-1
J: TRBJ1-2
CDR3: CASSLSSGLAGYTF

D: .
V: TRBV2
J: TRBJ2-7
CDR3: CASSEYGGAYEQYF

D: .
V: TRBV6-2/TRBV6-3
J: TRBJ1-1
CDR3: CASSRQMNTEAFF

D: TRBD1
V: TRBV20-1
J: TRBJ1-1
CDR3: CSAGAGGRNTEAFF

D: .
V: TRBV20-1
J: TRBJ2-1
CDR3: CSASGTRGPYNEQFF

D: .
V: TRBV12-3/TRBV12-4
J: TRBJ1-2
CDR3: CASSLTIGRGLYGYTF

D: .
V: TRBV5-4
J: TRBJ2-1
CDR3: CASSFLESSYNEQFF

D: .
V: TRBV5-6
J: TRBJ2-7
CDR3: CASSDVGSSYEQYF

D: .
V: TRBV2
J: TRBJ2-2
CDR3: CASRARGGTGELFF

D: .
V: TRBV6-1
J: TRBJ2-7
CDR3: CASRTGNEQYF

D: .
V: TRBV12-3/TRBV12-4
J: TRBJ2-7
CDR3: CASSFQGLLYEQYF

D: .
V: TRBV10-3
J: TRBJ2-2
CDR3: CATKRNTGELFF

D: .
V: TRBV6-1
J: TRBJ1-1
CDR3: CASSRPWVGRSTEAFF

D: TRBD2
V: TRBV4-3
J: TRBJ2-7
CDR3: CASSLGRGDEQYF

D: .
V: TRBV15
J: TRBJ1-5
CDR3: CATSNSGPHQPQHF

D: .
V: TRBV4-2
J: TRBJ2-1
CDR3: CASKGQQTPYNEQFF

D: TRBD1
V: TRBV20-1
J: TRBJ1-3
CDR3: CSADQGVGNTIYF

D: TRBD2
V: TRBV7-9
J: TRBJ2-1
CDR3: CASSLARVAGGQGYNEQFF

D: TRBD1
V: TRBV28
J: TRBJ2-3
CDR3: CASTTGTGDVGTQYF

D: .
V: TRBV9
J: TRBJ2-3
CDR3: CASSVGSWNGDTQYF

D: .
V: TRBV6-5
J: TRBJ1-1
CDR3: CASSYSTGGTEAFF

D: .
V: TRBV12-3/TRBV12-4
J: TRBJ2-2
CDR3: CASSPPTGLTGELFF

D: .
V: TRBV28
J: TRBJ2-1
CDR3: CASSQGHNEQFF

D: TRBD2
V: TRBV11-2
J: TRBJ2-3
CDR3: CASSLELAASTDTQYF

D: .
V: TRBV28
J: TRBJ2-7
CDR3: CASSSPGVRGQYF

D: TRBD2
V: TRBV3-1
J: TRBJ2-3
CDR3: CASRAGLATDTQYF